This passage covers 10 T cell receptor beta chains from one sample sequenced in a study of identical twins. Via MiXCR, TCRdb re-called the 5' RACE reads, giving one row per CDR3 protein. The profile covers around 250,000 distinct CDR3 sequences, with about 13% appearing a single time and under 4.5% taken by the ten largest. A further study also used this sample, focusing on yellow fever vaccine responses in identical twins.

Sequencing used memory (CD45RO+) T cells sorted from blood. All receptors derive from a woman between 18 and 30 years old in good health.

This clonotype has just a few counts. The rearrangement joins TRBV6-6 to TRBJ2-7; no clear D. V dropped 6 bases and J dropped 5 bases, with 14 bases sitting between them. Germline V gives CDR1 MNHNY, CDR2 SVGAGI (reference sequence). The CDR3 loop spans 13 amino acids. Written as DNA, the CDR3 is TGTGCCAGCAGCCTCACCCTCCCCCACGAGCAGTACTTC. This gives the protein CASSLTLPHEQYF.

This clonotype has more than one count but fewer than ten. The chain has TRBV12-3 or TRBV12-4 and TRBJ2-1; 7 bases align to TRBD2. J lost 9 bases, V lost 7 bases, and 9 bases had no gene match. CDR3 length: 13 amino acids. CDR3 sequence: CASIWGGGSEQFF. DNA of the CDR3: TGTGCCAGCATCTGGGGGGGGGGAAGTGAGCAGTTCTTC.

The chain links TRBV28 to TRBJ2-1, with TRBD1 matching 7 bases. CDR1 is MDHEN and CDR2 is SYDVKM in the germline V gene. The CDR3 runs to 14 residues. The J segment lost 9 bases and the V segment lost 6 bases, leaving 11 bases of the junction unmatched. The CDR3 region has the DNA TGTGCCAGCAGAGGACCGTTGGGACAGAGTGAGCAGTTCTTC. It translates to CASRGPLGQSEQFF.

The chain links TRBV6-4 to TRBJ2-1; maybe TRBD2 (6 bases). The CDR3 spans 13 residues. Between the trimmed V and J ends, which lost 0 bases and 9 bases, there was a span of 9 bases. Germline V gene lookup returns CDR1 MRHNA and CDR2 SNTAGT. CDR3 sequence (DNA): TGTGCCAGCAGTGACTCGATCGGGGGTGAGCAGTTCTTC. Its protein is CASSDSIGGEQFF.

This clonotype was seen repeatedly, ten times or more. V gene TRBV20-1 combines with J gene TRBJ2-1, with 11 bases that match TRBD2. With 6 bases clipped from V and 8 bases from J, the junction kept 12 bases outside the gene matches. Germline CDR1 and CDR2: DFQATT and SNEGSKA (reference sequence). CDR3 length: 15 amino acids. In nucleotides, the CDR3 is TGCAGTGCCGACAGCTTAGCGGGGGGGGCCGATGAGCAGTTCTTC. The encoded protein is CSADSLAGGADEQFF.

CDR3 protein: CAISGYSSGSTDTQYF. CDR3 sequence (DNA): TGTGCCATCAGTGGCTACTCTAGCGGTAGCACAGATACGCAGTATTTT. The J gene is TRBJ2-3, the V gene TRBV10-3; TRBD2 matches at 7 bases. V was clipped by 4 bases and J by 0 bases; unmatched bases: 7. Germline CDR1 reads ENHRY; CDR2 reads SYGVKD. The CDR3 has 16 residues.

The chain has TRBV15 and TRBJ1-1; D ambiguous. Germline V CDR1 and CDR2: LNHNV, YYDKDF (reference sequence). The V gene lost 0 bases and the J gene lost 4 bases, with 12 bases spanning the gap. There are 15 residues in the CDR3. CDR3 protein: CATSRDPGFSTEAFF. The CDR3 DNA sequence: TGTGCCACCAGCAGAGATCCAGGTTTCAGCACTGAAGCTTTCTTT.

The chain joins TRBV2 to TRBJ2-3; D gene ambiguous. Deletions cut 8 bases from V and 3 bases from J, with 18 bases between. This CDR3 contains 15 residues. Germline CDR1 reads SNHLY; CDR2 reads FYNNEI. CDR3 bases: TGTGCCAGCCTAGAGCAGCCCTCCCCAACAGATACGCAGTATTTT. This gives the protein CASLEQPSPTDTQYF.

As for this clonotype: An end of the junction does not agree with germline; a read error may underlie this. The J gene is TRBJ2-1, the V gene TRBV20-1; 10 bases fit TRBD2. This CDR3 spans 16 amino acids. From germline, CDR1 is DFQATT and CDR2 SNEGSKA (reference sequence). The CDR3 loop is CCARDRLAGVYNEQFF. As DNA, the CDR3 is TGCTGTGCTAGAGATCGGCTAGCGGGAGTATACAATGAGCAGTTCTTC.

CDR3: CASSLDRGTYNEQFF. In nucleotides, the CDR3 is TGTGCCAGCAGCTTAGACAGGGGCACCTACAATGAGCAGTTCTTC. V and J are TRBV11-2 and TRBJ2-1, with D perhaps matching TRBD1 (6 bases). This CDR3 contains 15 residues. Germline CDR1 reads SGHAT; CDR2 reads FQNNGV. V was clipped by 0 bases and J by 2 bases, with 8 bases between them.